The 14 T cell receptor beta chains below all came from one sample that was sequenced in a study of OX40 agonist ivuxolimab in advanced cancers. Assay used: immunoSEQ multiplex PCR; TCRdb lists only in-frame clones, some missing. The repertoire holds 55,000 to 70,000 clones, with approximately 90% as singletons. Sample: CD4+ or CD8+ T cells sorted from blood, taken in a trial of the OX40 agonist ivuxolimab. Every receptor here comes from an adult with an advanced solid tumor such as melanoma, head and neck, liver or kidney cancer.

J is TRBJ2-7 and V is TRBV6-1, with 8 bases identical to TRBD2. Germline lookup yields CDR1 MNHNS and CDR2 SASEGT. V was pared by 7 bases and J by 6 bases, with 8 bases of the junction left unmatched. The CDR3 runs 13 residues. The CDR3 sequence is CASMGLVSGEQYF. CDR3 sequence (DNA): TGTGCCAGCATGGGACTAGTCTCAGGCGAGCAGTACTTC.

This chain links TRBV19 with TRBJ2-4; 10 bases match TRBD2. CDR1 LNHDA and CDR2 SQIVND come from the germline V gene (reference sequence). There are 18 residues in the CDR3. The V and J ends lost 0 bases and 1 base, in that order; junction bases with no gene match: 6. The CDR3 bases are TGTGCCAGTAGTATAGACGTAGCGGGGGGTCCCGCCAAAAACATTCAGTACTTC. Protein: CASSIDVAGGPAKNIQYF.

V is TRBV7-9 and J is TRBJ2-3; D gene ambiguous. Trimming removed 0 bases from V and 3 bases from J, with 13 bases in between. This CDR3 is 16 amino acids long. Germline V gene data show CDR1 as SEHNR and CDR2 as FQNEAQ (reference sequence). CDR3 in amino acids: CASSLAGRARTDTQYF. In DNA form, the CDR3 reads TGTGCCAGCAGCTTAGCCGGTAGGGCCAGGACAGATACGCAGTATTTT.

This sequence joins TRBV7-6 and TRBJ1-1; D may be TRBD1 (6 bases). The CDR3 has 14 residues. Germline CDR1 reads SGHVS; CDR2 reads FNYEAQ. V lost 4 bases, J lost 3 bases, and 12 bases lay in between. This chain's CDR3 is CASSSTQGYTEAFF. The CDR3 DNA reads as TGTGCCAGCAGCTCGACTCAGGGGTACACTGAAGCTTTCTTT.

A word on this clone: Within the sample, other DNA sequences also encode this same CDR3. V gene TRBV5-4 combines with J gene TRBJ2-5, with 8 bases fitting TRBD1. Germline loops: CDR1 SGHNT, CDR2 YYREEE (reference sequence). The CDR3 runs 13 residues. V was pared by 3 bases and J by 4 bases, with 2 bases of the junction left unmatched. CDR3 region: CASSSQGGETQYF. The CDR3 DNA sequence: TGTGCCAGCAGCTCACAGGGGGGAGAGACCCAGTACTTC.

The CDR3 sequence is CASSGTQGPKRARGDSYGYTF. The CDR3 nucleotides read TGTGCCAGCAGTGGCACTCAGGGGCCCAAAAGGGCTCGGGGGGATTCCTATGGCTACACCTTC. The rearrangement joins TRBV2 to TRBJ1-2, with D perhaps matching TRBD1 (6 bases). Germline V gene sequence: CDR1 SNHLY, CDR2 FYNNEI. The CDR3 has 21 residues. The V end was cut by 4 bases, the J end by 4 bases, with 34 bases between.

This chain joins TRBV7-2 and TRBJ2-7, with D perhaps matching TRBD1 (5 bases). Looked up from germline, CDR1 is SGHTA and CDR2 is FQGNSA. Trimming left V 3 bases short and J 3 bases short, with 15 bases between. The CDR3 runs 15 residues. The CDR3 reads CASSLAGIGLYEQYF. The CDR3 nucleotides are TGTGCCAGCAGCTTGGCAGGGATTGGTCTCTACGAGCAGTACTTC.

The chain combines TRBV11-2 with TRBJ2-1, with a tentative D call TRBD2 (6 bases). V gave up 1 base and J gave up 9 bases, with 13 bases separating them. The CDR3 is made up of 14 amino acids. Per the germline V gene, CDR1 is SGHAT and CDR2 is FQNNGV. This CDR3 reads CASSLALDGGEQFF. As DNA, the CDR3 is TGTGCCAGCAGCTTAGCTCTGGACGGGGGTGAGCAGTTCTTC.

The chain uses TRBV19 and TRBJ2-3, with 16 bases identical to TRBD2. J gave up 1 base and V 3 bases, and 4 bases lay outside the gene matches. The CDR3 is 18 residues long. Germline V lookup: CDR1 LNHDA, CDR2 SQIVND (reference sequence). CDR3 protein: CASSMGLAGGPGTDTQYF. CDR3 bases: TGTGCCAGTAGTATGGGACTAGCGGGGGGGCCGGGCACAGATACGCAGTATTTT.

The chain links TRBV11-2 to TRBJ2-7; D gene ambiguous. CDR3 size: 14 residues. From germline, CDR1 is SGHAT and CDR2 FQNNGV. Trimming took off 3 bases at V and 2 bases at J, with 11 bases between the two ends. CDR3 in DNA: TGTGCCAGCAGCTTTTTGCTCCTAACCTACGAGCAGTACTTC. This translates into CASSFLLLTYEQYF.

V and J are TRBV18 and TRBJ1-1; no firm D call. Germline V gene lookup returns CDR1 KGHSH and CDR2 LQKENI. The CDR3 totals 13 residues. V lost 6 bases, J lost 1 base, and 9 bases lay in between. CDR3 protein: CASSSTANTEAFF. The CDR3 nucleotides are TGTGCCAGCTCCTCGACGGCGAACACTGAAGCTTTCTTT.

The rearrangement links TRBV5-1 to TRBJ1-1; the D gene is possibly TRBD1 (5 bases). Germline V lookup: CDR1 SGHRS, CDR2 YFSETQ. The CDR3 sequence is 11 residues long. V was pared by 1 base and J by 7 bases, with 5 bases between. The CDR3 protein is CASSLTGEAFF. Written as DNA, the CDR3 is TGCGCCAGCAGCTTGACAGGTGAAGCTTTCTTT.

This chain uses TRBV5-4 with TRBJ2-3, with D possibly matching TRBD1 (5 bases). V dropped 1 base and J dropped 5 bases, with 8 bases sitting between them. The CDR3 contains 13 residues. Germline CDR1 reads SGHNT; CDR2 reads YYREEE (reference sequence). CDR3 region: CASSLKGEDTQYF. The CDR3 DNA follows: TGTGCCAGCAGCTTGAAAGGGGAAGATACGCAGTATTTT.

This clone was seen a few times. The gene calls are TRBV19 and TRBJ2-3; tentatively, D is TRBD2 (6 bases). Looked up from germline, CDR1 is LNHDA and CDR2 is SQIVND (reference sequence). Trimming pared 8 bases from V and 3 bases from J, leaving 15 bases between. The CDR3 spans 14 residues. CDR3 sequence (DNA): TGTGCCAGTTCCCCGGTCGGGGGAACAGATACGCAGTATTTT. Amino acid sequence: CASSPVGGTDTQYF.